Each of the 25 T cell receptor beta chains below was sequenced from the same sample in a study of blood T cell repertoires in COVID-19. Using immunoSEQ multiplex PCR, the repertoire was profiled, and TCRdb retains in-frame clones only, with some absent. This table has 130,000 to 150,000 clones, roughly 80% appearing once. The sequencing sample was made of peripheral blood. The receptors were gathered from a human donor in a cohort sampled during active COVID-19.

This clone was seen just once. This CDR3 reads CASSQDTRVIYGYTF. CDR3 coding DNA: TGCGCCAGCAGCCAAGACACCAGGGTTATTTATGGCTACACCTTC. The V gene is TRBV4-3, the J gene TRBJ1-2, with D perhaps matching TRBD1 (5 bases). Looked up from germline, CDR1 is LGHNA and CDR2 is YSLEER. This CDR3 has 15 amino acids. V was pared by 0 bases and J by 5 bases, with 13 bases between.

The J gene is TRBJ1-1, the V gene TRBV19; D remains unclear. CDR1 and CDR2 (germline): LNHDA, SQIVND (reference sequence). The CDR3 sequence is 11 residues long. Trimming shortened V by 10 bases and J by 11 bases, and 17 bases separated the two germline ends. CDR3 sequence: CATRGPALAFF. In nucleotides, the CDR3 is TGTGCCACCCGGGGTCCGGCCTTGGCTTTCTTT.

The CDR3 DNA reads as TGCAGCGCCCTTTGGGCAGTCCAAGAGACCCAGTACTTC. Protein product: CSALWAVQETQYF. This chain links TRBV29-1 with TRBJ2-5; no clear D. The CDR3 has 13 amino acids. V lost 7 bases to trimming and J lost 1 base, with 13 bases between them. The germline V gene encodes CDR1 SQVTM and CDR2 ANQGSEA.

The chain is built from TRBV7-9 and TRBJ1-5; maybe TRBD1 (5 bases). The length of the CDR3 is 15 residues. V gave up 5 bases and J gave up 4 bases, with 15 bases separating them. CDR1 and CDR2 from the germline V gene are SEHNR and FQNEAQ (reference sequence). The CDR3 region is CASSQTPGGNQPQHF. The CDR3, as DNA: TGTGCCAGCAGCCAGACTCCGGGGGGGAATCAGCCCCAGCATTTT.

The V and J genes are TRBV15 and TRBJ2-5, with 8 bases fitting TRBD1. The CDR3 length is 17 residues. Germline V gives CDR1 LNHNV, CDR2 YYDKDF (reference sequence). V lost 0 bases to trimming and J lost 5 bases; unmatched junction nucleotides: 11. Here the CDR3 DNA reads TGTGCCACCAGCAGAGATCGACCAGGGGGCGCCGGGGAGACCCAGTACTTC. It yields the protein CATSRDRPGGAGETQYF.

The rearrangement uses TRBV7-9 and TRBJ2-7; 9 bases agree with TRBD1. Germline values: CDR1 SEHNR, CDR2 FQNEAQ (reference sequence). Trimming took 1 base from V and 2 from J; bases not matched to a gene: 3. The CDR3 is made up of 15 amino acids. The CDR3 protein is CASSLGDRETYEQYF. CDR3 coding DNA: TGTGCCAGCAGCTTAGGGGACAGGGAAACCTACGAGCAGTACTTC.

This clone has just one count. This chain joins TRBV6-5 and TRBJ2-3; TRBD2 aligns across 7 bases. V was clipped by 5 bases and J by 2 bases; unmatched bases: 7. Germline V CDR1 and CDR2: MNHEY, SVGAGI. This CDR3 is built from 15 residues. The CDR3 reads CASSTLAANTDTQYF. The CDR3 DNA sequence: TGTGCCAGCAGTACCCTAGCGGCTAACACAGATACGCAGTATTTT.

The chain recombines TRBV5-8 with TRBJ1-2; D is perhaps TRBD1 (5 bases). The CDR3 consists of 13 residues. The ends were cut back, 2 bases at V and 4 bases at J, with 9 bases in the middle. Germline CDR1 and CDR2: SGHTS and YDEGEE. The CDR3, as DNA: TGTGCCAGCAGCTTATGGACAACCTATGGCTACACCTTC. Amino acid sequence: CASSLWTTYGYTF.

The J gene is TRBJ2-3, the V gene TRBV6-1; D remains unclear. V was pared by 1 base and J by 6 bases, with 8 bases between. The length of the CDR3 is 13 residues. Germline CDR1 is MNHNS and CDR2 is SASEGT. This CDR3 is CASSEGRSDTQYF. DNA for the CDR3: TGTGCCAGCAGTGAAGGGAGAAGCGATACGCAGTATTTT.

The V gene is TRBV5-1, the J gene TRBJ1-3; weak D call: TRBD1 (5 bases). Germline lookup yields CDR1 SGHRS and CDR2 YFSETQ. CDR3 length equals 16 residues. V gave up 4 bases and J gave up 0 bases, with 14 bases separating them. DNA for the CDR3: TGCGCCAGCAGCCTCCAGGGACTCGACTCTGGAAACACCATATATTTT. Translated, it gives CASSLQGLDSGNTIYF. The full variable domain, with the rest looked up from reference TRBV5-1 and TRBJ1-3, is KAGVTQTPRYLIKTRGQQVTLSCSPISGHRSVSWYQQTPGQGLQFLFEYFSETQRNKGNFPGRFSGRQFSNSRSEMNVSTLELGDSALYLCASSLQGLDSGNTIYFGEGSWLTVV.

The chain couples TRBV5-1 to TRBJ1-2; 11 nucleotides match TRBD1. The V gene's germline CDR1 is SGHRS and CDR2 YFSETQ. This CDR3 is 16 amino acids long. Unmatched junction bases numbered 9, after V lost 4 bases and J lost 4 bases. CDR3 in amino acids: CASSPGQGAGIYGYTF. The CDR3 DNA is TGCGCCAGCAGCCCCGGACAGGGGGCAGGAATCTATGGCTACACCTTC.

This clone was counted a single time. The chain's CDR3 is CASCRTATNEKLFF. DNA of the CDR3: TGTGCCAGCTGTCGGACAGCAACTAATGAAAAACTGTTTTTT. The chain combines TRBV7-9 with TRBJ1-4; tentatively, D is TRBD1 (6 bases). This CDR3 is 14 amino acids long. Germline V CDR1 and CDR2: SEHNR, FQNEAQ (reference sequence). V was shortened by 8 bases and J by 0 bases, with 10 bases between the two germline ends.

The rearrangement links TRBV5-6 to TRBJ2-5; the match to TRBD2 covers 9 bases. V gave up 4 bases and J gave up 5 bases; unmatched junction bases: 9. The CDR3 totals 15 residues. The germline gives CDR1 SGHDT, CDR2 YYEEEE. CDR3 sequence reads: CASSTLAGARETQYF. CDR3 in DNA: TGTGCCAGCAGCACCTTAGCGGGGGCAAGGGAGACCCAGTACTTC.

This rearrangement joins TRBV5-1 to TRBJ1-5, with 8 bases fitting TRBD1. V lost 4 bases, J lost 3 bases, and 21 bases stayed unmatched. Germline lookup yields CDR1 SGHRS and CDR2 YFSETQ. The CDR3 sequence is 20 residues long. CDR3 nucleotide sequence: TGCGCCAGCAGCCCTTCACCGGGACAGGAGACCACCTTTTCCAATCAGCCCCAGCATTTT. Amino acids: CASSPSPGQETTFSNQPQHF.

This clone was observed a handful of times. CDR3 nucleotides: TGTGCCAGTAGTCTCACCCACAGGGGGAATTCACCCCTCCACTTT. Protein sequence: CASSLTHRGNSPLHF. This chain joins TRBV19 and TRBJ1-6, with 8 nucleotides matching TRBD1. V gave up 5 bases and J gave up 7 bases; unmatched junction bases: 7. Germline V CDR1 and CDR2: LNHDA, SQIVND (reference sequence). This CDR3 region has 15 residues.

Written as DNA, the CDR3 is TGTGCCAGCAGTGAAGTCATGAGCTCCTACGAGCAGTACTTC. Encoded protein: CASSEVMSSYEQYF. V is TRBV2 and J is TRBJ2-7; D unclear. From germline, CDR1 is SNHLY and CDR2 FYNNEI. The CDR3 covers 14 residues. V lost 1 base and J 0 bases, leaving 7 bases between the germline ends.

This clone was seen a single time. V usage is TRBV6-5 and J usage is TRBJ2-3, with 9 bases matching TRBD1. This CDR3 is built from 15 residues. Unmatched junction bases numbered 9, after V lost 4 bases and J lost 7 bases. Germline CDR1 MNHEY, CDR2 SVGAGI. Here the CDR3 reads CASSSGTGFIHTQYF. The DNA of the CDR3 is TGTGCCAGCAGTTCCGGGACAGGGTTTATTCATACGCAGTATTTT.

The chain employs TRBV27 and TRBJ2-5; D might be TRBD2 (6 bases). The V and J ends lost 6 bases and 0 bases respectively, with 14 bases between them. This CDR3 is 15 amino acids long. Germline loops: CDR1 MNHEY, CDR2 SMNVEV (reference sequence). CDR3 bases: TGTGCCAGCAGGGGGGACTCGCTGTACCAAGAGACCCAGTACTTC. Amino acid sequence: CASRGDSLYQETQYF.

This clone showed up just a few times. This rearrangement joins TRBV29-1 to TRBJ1-4, with D perhaps TRBD1 (5 bases). The CDR3 extends over 12 amino acids. V lost 6 bases, J lost 11 bases, and 16 bases lay in between. Looked up from germline, CDR1 is SQVTM and CDR2 is ANQGSEA. The CDR3 here is CSVRDSDRKLFF. Here the CDR3 DNA reads TGCAGCGTCCGGGACTCAGATCGGAAACTGTTTTTT.

The chain joins TRBV6-5 to TRBJ2-2, with a tentative D call TRBD1 (6 bases). Trimming stripped 10 bases from V and 9 bases from J, with 24 bases between. CDR1 is MNHEY and CDR2 is SVGAGI in the germline V gene. CDR3 length: 15 residues. Here the CDR3 DNA reads TGTGCCACCCAAAAGCCGGGACAAGGTCATCGGGAGCTGTTTTTT. As protein: CATQKPGQGHRELFF.

Written as DNA, the CDR3 is TGTGCCAGCAGCGCTGTACAAAAAGAGACCCAGTACTTC. It codes for CASSAVQKETQYF. This chain connects TRBV11-3 to TRBJ2-5; no clear D gene. The CDR3 spans 13 residues. CDR1 and CDR2 (germline): SGHNT, YENEEA. Deletions cut 5 bases from V and 3 bases from J, with 10 bases between.

V gene TRBV7-9 combines with J gene TRBJ2-7; D ambiguous. Trimming stripped 1 base from V and 6 bases from J, with 10 bases between. Germline V gene lookup returns CDR1 SEHNR and CDR2 FQNEAQ (reference sequence). The CDR3 extends over 13 amino acids. CDR3 DNA sequence: TGTGCCAGCAGCTTAGACTATTTGGGCGAGCAGTACTTC. Its translation: CASSLDYLGEQYF.

V is TRBV6-5 and J is TRBJ1-6, with 8 nucleotides matching TRBD1. CDR1 and CDR2 from the germline V gene are MNHEY and SVGAGI. V was pared by 6 bases and J by 9 bases, with 7 bases of the junction left unmatched. This CDR3 region has 14 residues. The CDR3 DNA follows: TGTGCCAGCAGAGGACAGGGAGAAACTTCACCCCTCCACTTT. As protein: CASRGQGETSPLHF.

The chain has TRBV7-3 and TRBJ2-1, with D maybe TRBD2 (7 bases). Germline V gene sequence: CDR1 SGHTA, CDR2 FQGTGA. The CDR3 loop spans 13 amino acids. Trimming removed 7 bases at V and 6 bases at J, with 13 bases between. The CDR3 nucleotides read TGTGCCAGCACCGCCGGGGGGCCCAATGAGCAGTTCTTC. This encodes CASTAGGPNEQFF.

J is TRBJ2-1 and V is TRBV6-2 or TRBV6-3; possibly TRBD2 for D (5 bases). Germline V gene sequence: CDR1 MNHEY, CDR2 SVGEGT. Trimming shortened V by 0 bases and J by 15 bases, and 12 bases separated the two germline ends. The CDR3 consists of 12 residues. The CDR3 region has the DNA TGTGCCAGCAGTTACTCGAGGGTTCGGTGGTTCTTC. It yields the protein CASSYSRVRWFF.